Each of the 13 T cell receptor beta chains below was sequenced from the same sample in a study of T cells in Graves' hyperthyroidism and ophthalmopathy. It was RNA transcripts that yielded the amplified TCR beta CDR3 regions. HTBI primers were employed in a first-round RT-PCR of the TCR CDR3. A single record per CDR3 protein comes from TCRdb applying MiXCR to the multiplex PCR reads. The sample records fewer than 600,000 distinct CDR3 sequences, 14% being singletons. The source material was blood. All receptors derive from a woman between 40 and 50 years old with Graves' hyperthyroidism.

The CDR3 coding sequence is TGTGCCAGTAATGATGGAAGGGATGGGGAGACCCAGTACTTC. Translation: CASNDGRDGETQYF. This sequence joins TRBV19 and TRBJ2-5; D gene ambiguous. Germline loops: CDR1 LNHDA, CDR2 SQIVND (reference sequence). V shed 7 bases and J shed 5 bases, with 17 bases lying between them. CDR3 length equals 14 residues.

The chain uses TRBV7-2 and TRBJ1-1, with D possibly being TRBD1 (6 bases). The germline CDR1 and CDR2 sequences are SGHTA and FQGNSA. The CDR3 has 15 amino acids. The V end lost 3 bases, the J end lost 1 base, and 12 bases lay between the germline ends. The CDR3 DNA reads TGTGCCAGCAGCTTCGACACAGGGAAGAACACTGAAGCTTTCTTT. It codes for CASSFDTGKNTEAFF.

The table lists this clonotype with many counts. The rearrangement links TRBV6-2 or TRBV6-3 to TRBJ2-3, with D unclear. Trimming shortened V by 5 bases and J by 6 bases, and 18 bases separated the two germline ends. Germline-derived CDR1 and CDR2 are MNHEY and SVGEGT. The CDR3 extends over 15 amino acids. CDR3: CASSRSGPLSDTQYF. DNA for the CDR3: TGTGCCAGCAGTAGATCCGGGCCGCTTTCGGATACGCAGTATTTT.

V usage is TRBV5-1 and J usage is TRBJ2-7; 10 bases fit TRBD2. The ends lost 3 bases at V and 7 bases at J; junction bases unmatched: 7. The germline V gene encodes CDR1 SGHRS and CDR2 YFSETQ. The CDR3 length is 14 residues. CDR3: CASSSGTSVQEQYF. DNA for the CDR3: TGCGCCAGCAGCTCCGGGACTAGCGTCCAGGAGCAGTACTTC.

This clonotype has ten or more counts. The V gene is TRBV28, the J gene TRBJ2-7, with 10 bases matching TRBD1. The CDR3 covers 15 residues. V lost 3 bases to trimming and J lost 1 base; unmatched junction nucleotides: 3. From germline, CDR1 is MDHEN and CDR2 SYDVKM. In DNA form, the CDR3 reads TGTGCCAGCAGTTTGTGGACAGGGGGTTCCTACGAGCAGTACTTC. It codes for CASSLWTGGSYEQYF.

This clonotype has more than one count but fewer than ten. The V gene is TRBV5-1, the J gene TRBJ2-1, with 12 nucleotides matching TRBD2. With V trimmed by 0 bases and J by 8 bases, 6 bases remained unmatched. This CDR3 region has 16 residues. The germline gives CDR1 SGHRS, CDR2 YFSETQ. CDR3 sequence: CASSLEKTSGSHEQFF. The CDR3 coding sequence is TGCGCCAGCAGCTTGGAGAAGACTAGCGGGAGTCATGAGCAGTTCTTC.

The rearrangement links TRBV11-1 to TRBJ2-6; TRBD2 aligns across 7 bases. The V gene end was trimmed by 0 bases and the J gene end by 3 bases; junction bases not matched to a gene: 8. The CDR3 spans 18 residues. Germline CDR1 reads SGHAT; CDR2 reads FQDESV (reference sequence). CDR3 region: CASSLAGGLLNGANVLTF. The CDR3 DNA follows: TGTGCCAGCAGCTTAGCGGGGGGGTTACTCAATGGGGCCAACGTCCTGACTTTC.

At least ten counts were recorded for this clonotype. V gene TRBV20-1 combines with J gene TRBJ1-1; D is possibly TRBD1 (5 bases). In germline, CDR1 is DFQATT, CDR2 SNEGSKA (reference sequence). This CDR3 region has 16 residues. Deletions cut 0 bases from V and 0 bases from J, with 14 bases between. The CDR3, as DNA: TGCAGTGCTAGAGATGGGACCCCAAACTTGAACACTGAAGCTTTCTTT. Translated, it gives CSARDGTPNLNTEAFF.

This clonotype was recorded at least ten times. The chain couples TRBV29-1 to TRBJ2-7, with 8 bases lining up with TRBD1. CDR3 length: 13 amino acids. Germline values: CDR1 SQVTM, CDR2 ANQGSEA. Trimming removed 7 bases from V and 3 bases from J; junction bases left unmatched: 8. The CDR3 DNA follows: TGCAGCGCCGACAGGGGTGGGGGCTACGAGCAGTACTTC. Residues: CSADRGGGYEQYF.

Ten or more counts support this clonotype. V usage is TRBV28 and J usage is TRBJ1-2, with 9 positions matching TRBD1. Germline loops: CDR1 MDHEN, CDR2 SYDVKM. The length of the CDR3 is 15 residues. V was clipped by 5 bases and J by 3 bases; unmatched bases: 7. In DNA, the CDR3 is TGTGCCAGCAGTCCTGGGACAGGGCAAGACTATGGCTACACCTTC. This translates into CASSPGTGQDYGYTF.

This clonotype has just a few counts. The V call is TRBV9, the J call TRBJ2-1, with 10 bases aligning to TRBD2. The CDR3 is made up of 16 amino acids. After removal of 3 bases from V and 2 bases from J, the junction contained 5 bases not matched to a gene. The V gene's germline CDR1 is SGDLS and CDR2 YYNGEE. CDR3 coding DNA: TGTGCCAGCAGCGGCTCAGCGGGAGGGCCCTACAATGAGCAGTTCTTC. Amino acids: CASSGSAGGPYNEQFF.

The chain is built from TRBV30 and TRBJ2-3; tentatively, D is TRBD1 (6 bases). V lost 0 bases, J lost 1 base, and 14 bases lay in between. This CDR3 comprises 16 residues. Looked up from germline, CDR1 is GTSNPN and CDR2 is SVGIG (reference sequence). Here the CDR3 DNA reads TGTGCCTGGAGTGTACGAGGGGGAGTGGGCACAGATACGCAGTATTTT. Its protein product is CAWSVRGGVGTDTQYF.

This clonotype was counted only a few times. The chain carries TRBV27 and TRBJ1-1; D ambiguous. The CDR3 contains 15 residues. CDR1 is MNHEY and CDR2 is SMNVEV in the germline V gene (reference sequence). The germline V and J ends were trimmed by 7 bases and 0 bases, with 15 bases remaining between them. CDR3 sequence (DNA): TGTGCCAGCAAAGGCCAGAGCAGAATGAACACTGAAGCTTTCTTT. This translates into CASKGQSRMNTEAFF.